These 22 T cell receptor beta chains came from one sample sequenced in a study of shared clonotypes between healthy human individuals. Libraries were prepared by immunoSEQ multiplex PCR; TCRdb keeps only in-frame clonotypes and omits some of them. The sample has roughly 770,000 clones, approximately 96% seen once; the top ten hold about 0.21%. CD8 cells classed as naive were CD45RO-negative and positively selected for CCR7, excluding terminally differentiated effector memory CD45RA+ cells. The sequenced sample consisted of naive CD8+ T cells sorted from blood. These receptors came from a man aged 25 to 40 in good health.

In this sample, this clone turned up once. This chain links TRBV4-1 with TRBJ2-1; D is uncertain. CDR3 length: 13 residues. The V end lost 5 bases, the J end lost 8 bases, and 13 bases lay between the germline ends. The V gene's germline CDR1 is MGHRA and CDR2 YSYEKL. The CDR3 reads CASSVIRIDEQFF. In DNA, the CDR3 is TGCGCCAGCAGCGTGATTCGAATCGATGAGCAGTTCTTC.

This clone was observed many times. The sample carries other DNA sequences with the same CDR3. The chain combines TRBV2 with TRBJ2-7; 7 bases line up with TRBD2. With 3 bases clipped from V and 3 bases from J, the junction kept 2 bases outside the gene matches. CDR1 is SNHLY and CDR2 is FYNNEI in the germline V gene. This CDR3 is 13 amino acids long. The CDR3 sequence: CASSETSSYEQYF. Written as DNA, the CDR3 is TGTGCCAGCAGTGAGACTAGCAGCTACGAGCAGTACTTC.

The rearrangement links TRBV6-6 to TRBJ2-3, with 10 bases identical to TRBD2. This CDR3 is built from 15 residues. The V gene's germline CDR1 is MNHNY and CDR2 SVGAGI (reference sequence). V was clipped by 7 bases and J by 2 bases; unmatched bases: 6. CDR3 bases: TGTGCCAGCACCCTAGCGGGAGTCGACACAGATACGCAGTATTTT. This gives the protein CASTLAGVDTDTQYF.

The chain employs TRBV7-9 and TRBJ1-1; no firm D call. Germline V gene data show CDR1 as SEHNR and CDR2 as FQNEAQ (reference sequence). CDR3 length: 13 residues. The ends were cut back, 3 bases at V and 8 bases at J, with 13 bases in the middle. The CDR3 reads CASSFAGAGEAFF. The CDR3 DNA follows: TGTGCCAGCAGCTTCGCGGGCGCGGGAGAAGCTTTCTTT. The full variable domain, completed using reference TRBV7-9 and TRBJ1-1, is DTGVSQNPRHKITKRGQNVTFRCDPISEHNRLYWYRQTLGQGPEFLTYFQNEAQLEKSRLLSDRFSAERPKGSFSTLEIQRTEQGDSAMYLCASSFAGAGEAFFGQGTRLTVV.

The J gene is TRBJ1-1, the V gene TRBV6-5; D unresolved. The CDR3 loop spans 13 amino acids. Trimming removed 5 bases from V and 1 base from J, with 8 bases in between. From germline, CDR1 is MNHEY and CDR2 SVGAGI. The CDR3 protein is CASSPYRNTEAFF. As DNA, the CDR3 is TGTGCCAGCAGTCCCTACAGGAACACTGAAGCTTTCTTT.

The chain couples TRBV7-2 to TRBJ2-1; 16 bases map to TRBD2. CDR3 length: 19 amino acids. V lost 5 bases and J lost 1; bases outside the gene matches: 8. Germline CDR1 SGHTA, CDR2 FQGNSA. This CDR3 is CASSGPGTSGRASYNEQFF. CDR3 DNA: TGTGCCAGCAGCGGTCCCGGGACTAGCGGGAGGGCTTCCTACAATGAGCAGTTCTTC.

The gene calls are TRBV19 and TRBJ2-1; D might be TRBD1 (5 bases). The V and J ends lost 3 bases and 4 bases respectively, with 7 bases between them. There are 13 residues in the CDR3. Per germline, CDR1 LNHDA and CDR2 SQIVND (reference sequence). CDR3 DNA: TGTGCCAGTAGTATGACAGATTACAATGAGCAGTTCTTC. Its translation: CASSMTDYNEQFF.

The chain combines TRBV10-3 with TRBJ2-7, with D uncertain. Trimming shortened V by 2 bases and J by 0 bases, and 11 bases separated the two germline ends. This CDR3 contains 15 residues. CDR1 and CDR2 (germline): ENHRY, SYGVKD. As DNA, the CDR3 is TGTGCCATCAGTGAGGACTCCTCTCCCTCCTACGAGCAGTACTTC. Protein: CAISEDSSPSYEQYF.

This clone was observed once. The chain has TRBV28 and TRBJ1-3; D not resolved. Trimming left V 1 base short and J 1 base short, with 17 bases between. The CDR3 has 18 amino acids. Per the germline V gene, CDR1 is MDHEN and CDR2 is SYDVKM. This CDR3 reads CASSLLVSGGGSGNTIYF. The CDR3 DNA reads TGTGCCAGCAGTTTATTGGTATCGGGAGGAGGTTCTGGAAACACCATATATTTT.

Only one count was recorded for this clone. This chain connects TRBV12-2 to TRBJ2-1; the table calls TRBD2, which could not be checked here. TRBV12-2 is listed as a pseudogene. The CDR3 totals 18 residues. This CDR3 is CASRLLALPGLVGNEQFF. As DNA, the CDR3 is TGTGCAAGTCGCTTATTGGCCCTCCCGGGACTAGTCGGCAATGAGCAGTTCTTC.

The chain joins TRBV6-5 to TRBJ1-4; 7 bases map to TRBD1. The junction had 9 bases not matched to a gene; V was cut back by 0 bases and J by 8 bases. Germline assignment: CDR1 MNHEY and CDR2 SVGAGI. The CDR3 is 16 amino acids. Written as DNA, the CDR3 is TGTGCCAGCAGTTACTCGAAGGGGGCGAGGGGGGAAAAACTGTTTTTT. Amino acids: CASSYSKGARGEKLFF.

This sequence joins TRBV7-9 and TRBJ2-2; D is undetermined. Germline CDR1 reads SEHNR; CDR2 reads FQNEAQ (reference sequence). The CDR3 runs 16 residues. V was clipped by 4 bases and J by 9 bases, with 21 bases between them. CDR3 loop: CASSSPSRDLNRELFF. CDR3 DNA sequence: TGTGCCAGCAGCTCCCCGAGTCGTGATCTAAACAGGGAGCTGTTTTTT.

The gene calls are TRBV4-1 and TRBJ1-4; maybe TRBD1 (5 bases). V lost 2 bases to trimming and J lost 5 bases, with 12 bases between them. Germline values: CDR1 MGHRA, CDR2 YSYEKL. The CDR3 is 15 amino acids. CDR3 sequence: CASSQHRNSNEKLFF. Written as DNA, the CDR3 is TGCGCCAGCAGCCAACACAGGAACTCCAATGAAAAACTGTTTTTT.

V and J are TRBV7-9 and TRBJ2-7, with a tentative D call TRBD2 (5 bases). The CDR3 contains 13 residues. V lost 5 bases, J lost 4 bases, and 12 bases lay in between. Germline CDR1 and CDR2: SEHNR and FQNEAQ (reference sequence). The CDR3 DNA reads TGTGCCAGCAGCCACGCGGGTGCTTACGAGCAGTACTTC. It specifies CASSHAGAYEQYF.

The rearrangement joins TRBV7-9 to TRBJ1-1; no firm D call. CDR3 length: 16 amino acids. V lost 3 bases, J lost 0 bases, and 14 bases lay in between. Germline lookup yields CDR1 SEHNR and CDR2 FQNEAQ (reference sequence). Here the CDR3 DNA reads TGTGCCAGCAGCTTCGGGTCCCAAACTTTGAACACTGAAGCTTTCTTT. Amino acid sequence: CASSFGSQTLNTEAFF.

There are a few counts of this clone. V is TRBV19 and J is TRBJ2-1, with TRBD2 matching 16 bases. The CDR3 loop spans 18 amino acids. CDR1 LNHDA and CDR2 SQIVND come from the germline V gene (reference sequence). J gave up 4 bases and V 1 base, and 4 bases lay outside the gene matches. The CDR3 DNA reads TGTGCCAGTAGTATAGGGGGACTAGCGGGAGGGATTTACAATGAGCAGTTCTTC. Amino acid sequence: CASSIGGLAGGIYNEQFF.

CDR3 residues: CASSLYVGEQFF. As DNA, the CDR3 is TGTGCCAGCAGTTTATACGTAGGAGAGCAGTTCTTC. The chain recombines TRBV28 with TRBJ2-1; D is unclear. This CDR3 is built from 12 residues. V was pared by 1 base and J by 10 bases, with 8 bases between. Germline V lookup: CDR1 MDHEN, CDR2 SYDVKM.

This clone was seen just once. The chain recombines TRBV9 with TRBJ2-1, with D perhaps TRBD2 (6 bases). The V end was cut by 6 bases, the J end by 4 bases, with 23 bases between. Looked up from germline, CDR1 is SGDLS and CDR2 is YYNGEE. This CDR3 region has 17 residues. The CDR3 sequence is CASNPGVGGAPYNEQFF. Here the CDR3 DNA reads TGTGCCAGCAACCCGGGGGTCGGTGGAGCGCCTTACAATGAGCAGTTCTTC.

V gene TRBV11-1 combines with J gene TRBJ2-1; no clear D. Trimming took off 2 bases at V and 8 bases at J, with 19 bases between the two ends. CDR1 SGHAT and CDR2 FQDESV come from the germline V gene (reference sequence). The CDR3 covers 16 residues. The CDR3 DNA reads as TGTGCCAGCAGCTTATTCCCCACGGGTTCTTACGATGAGCAGTTCTTC. Protein product: CASSLFPTGSYDEQFF.

The chain couples TRBV18 to TRBJ2-7; D is undetermined. V was pared by 0 bases and J by 1 base, with 7 bases between. CDR3 length: 14 residues. In germline, CDR1 is KGHSH, CDR2 LQKENI. CDR3 region: CASSPPEQSYEQYF. The CDR3 DNA follows: TGTGCCAGCTCACCACCTGAACAGTCCTACGAGCAGTACTTC. Full variable domain (outside the CDR3, taken from reference TRBV18 and TRBJ2-7): NAGVMQNPRHLVRRRGQEARLRCSPMKGHSHVYWYRQLPEEGLKFMVYLQKENIIDESGMPKERFSAEFPKEGPSILRIQQVVRGDSAAYFCASSPPEQSYEQYFGPGTRLTVT.

The chain joins TRBV29-1 to TRBJ1-1, with 8 bases fitting TRBD1. CDR1 is SQVTM and CDR2 is ANQGSEA in the germline V gene. The CDR3 totals 14 residues. The junction had 6 bases not matched to a gene; V was cut back by 2 bases and J by 4 bases. The CDR3 sequence: CSVETTGGGTEAFF. The DNA of the CDR3 is TGCAGCGTTGAAACTACAGGGGGTGGCACTGAAGCTTTCTTT.

The genes are TRBV28 and TRBJ2-7; TRBD1 matches at 7 bases. V shed 5 bases and J 2 bases; nucleotides not matched to a gene: 3. Germline CDR1 is MDHEN and CDR2 is SYDVKM. The CDR3 consists of 13 residues. The CDR3: CASSRDSTYEQYF. CDR3 nucleotides: TGTGCCAGCAGTCGGGACAGTACCTACGAGCAGTACTTC.